The 22 T cell receptor beta chains in this list originate from one sample, sequenced in a study of response to subunit inactivated influenza vaccine listed by TCRdb under 2018. Library method: RT-PCR. Sequencing was performed on an Illumina HiSeq 2500. The raw public data were reprocessed by TCRdb itself: fastp quality trimming at Q25, MiXCR clonotype calling, in-frame beta chains only. Rows merge per CDR3 protein into single entries with the most common DNA and genes. This sample gives some 300,000 distinct CDR3 sequences in total; roughly 20% of them show up just once. 10% of the sample lies in the top ten. The starting material was PBMCs from blood, obtained roughly 20 months after vaccination. Receptors originate from a man between 45 and 75 years old who received an inactivated influenza vaccine. Donor details come from another sample of the same person, matched by shared clones.

The V call is TRBV20-1, the J call TRBJ2-7, with D hard to call. Germline CDR1 DFQATT, CDR2 SNEGSKA (reference sequence). V lost 1 base and J 1 base, leaving 8 bases between the germline ends. This CDR3 is built from 13 residues. CDR3 in DNA: TGCAGTGCTAGAGGTCCAGGTTCCTACGAGCAGTACTTC. It codes for CSARGPGSYEQYF.

The chain employs TRBV9 and TRBJ1-6; no definite D call. From germline, CDR1 is SGDLS and CDR2 YYNGEE. The length of the CDR3 is 15 residues. Trimming stripped 0 bases from V and 7 bases from J, with 11 bases between. In nucleotides, the CDR3 is TGTGCCAGCAGCGTAGTGGGATCTTTAAATTCACCCCTCCACTTT. It yields the protein CASSVVGSLNSPLHF.

This clonotype was seen ten or more times. The chain combines TRBV29-1 with TRBJ1-2, with D unclear. The CDR3 covers 14 residues. The germline gives CDR1 SQVTM, CDR2 ANQGSEA. V was shortened by 4 bases and J by 0 bases, with 12 bases between the two germline ends. DNA of the CDR3: TGCAGCGTTGGGGCACCGCTTACTAACTATGGCTACACCTTC. Encoded protein: CSVGAPLTNYGYTF.

V is TRBV5-1 and J is TRBJ1-2; tentative D call: TRBD1 (5 bases). The V gene's germline CDR1 is SGHRS and CDR2 YFSETQ. The CDR3 contains 14 residues. With 4 bases removed from V and 10 bases from J, the gap between germline ends came to 20 bases. The CDR3 protein is CASSPEVGPGSYTF. The DNA for the CDR3 is TGCGCCAGCAGCCCCGAGGTGGGGCCGGGGTCCTACACCTTC.

This clonotype was seen a few times. The V call is TRBV20-1, the J call TRBJ1-5; D gene unclear. Looked up from germline, CDR1 is DFQATT and CDR2 is SNEGSKA (reference sequence). V was cut by 1 base and J by 0 bases, with 13 bases left in between. This CDR3 has 16 residues. The CDR3 is CSARASGGYSNQPQHF. The DNA for the CDR3 is TGCAGTGCTAGAGCGAGTGGAGGGTATAGCAATCAGCCCCAGCATTTT.

This clonotype was detected many times. The chain couples TRBV9 to TRBJ1-4; no clear D. CDR1 SGDLS and CDR2 YYNGEE come from the germline V gene. The V and J ends lost 2 bases and 8 bases respectively, with 10 bases between them. CDR3 length equals 13 residues. DNA for the CDR3: TGTGCCAGCAGCGTGGCGGGGAACGAAAAACTGTTTTTT. This encodes CASSVAGNEKLFF.

This clonotype was detected only a few times. The V and J genes are TRBV6-1 and TRBJ1-6; D is unresolved. The CDR3 spans 16 residues. Looked up from germline, CDR1 is MNHNS and CDR2 is SASEGT. With 6 bases removed from V and 0 bases from J, the gap between germline ends came to 12 bases. CDR3 residues: CASSGRKTSYNSPLHF. In DNA, the CDR3 is TGTGCCAGCAGCGGACGTAAGACCTCCTATAATTCACCCCTCCACTTT.

This chain uses TRBV10-2 with TRBJ1-1, with 8 bases lining up with TRBD1. The germline CDR1 and CDR2 sequences are WSHSY and SAAADI. This CDR3 has 14 amino acids. Unmatched junction bases numbered 4, after V lost 7 bases and J lost 0 bases. CDR3 residues: CASIRTGMNTEAFF. DNA of the CDR3: TGCGCCAGCATCCGGACAGGGATGAACACTGAAGCTTTCTTT.

The chain links TRBV7-9 to TRBJ2-5; perhaps D is TRBD1 or TRBD2 (5 bases each). Trimming took off 6 bases at V and 1 base at J, with 12 bases between the two ends. Germline CDR1 is SEHNR and CDR2 is FQNEAQ (reference sequence). This CDR3 contains 14 residues. CDR3 region: CASRARDGQETQYF. The CDR3 region has the DNA TGTGCCAGCAGAGCAAGGGACGGCCAAGAGACCCAGTACTTC.

This clonotype has only a few counts. This chain links TRBV7-8 with TRBJ1-6; D is undetermined. V was trimmed by 2 bases and J by 0 bases, leaving 8 bases between them. Germline V gene lookup returns CDR1 SGHVS and CDR2 FQNEAQ. This CDR3 is 16 amino acids long. The CDR3 here is CASSLRRSSYNSPLHF. The CDR3 nucleotides read TGTGCCAGCAGCTTAAGACGCAGCTCCTATAATTCACCCCTCCACTTT.

CDR3 in amino acids: CASSFLTNPGANVLTF. In DNA, the CDR3 is TGTGCCAGCAGCTTCTTGACTAACCCTGGGGCCAACGTCCTGACTTTC. The rearrangement links TRBV5-4 to TRBJ2-6; possible D gene TRBD2, 5 bases. This CDR3 spans 16 amino acids. The germline V gene encodes CDR1 SGHNT and CDR2 YYREEE (reference sequence). The V end lost 2 bases, the J end lost 2 bases, and 11 bases lay between the germline ends.

The rearrangement links TRBV6-5 to TRBJ1-5; D is ambiguous. Germline CDR1 is MNHEY and CDR2 is SVGAGI. The CDR3 contains 15 residues. V was shortened by 3 bases and J by 6 bases, with 15 bases between the two germline ends. The CDR3 DNA is TGTGCCAGCAGTTATACTAGTAAGTCGGCTCAGCCCCAGCATTTT. Translation: CASSYTSKSAQPQHF.

Many counts were recorded for this clonotype. V usage is TRBV18 and J usage is TRBJ1-2; TRBD1 is a possible D gene (5 bases). Trimming took off 1 base at V and 1 base at J, with 7 bases between the two ends. The CDR3 has 14 residues. CDR1 KGHSH and CDR2 LQKENI come from the germline V gene. Written as DNA, the CDR3 is TGTGCCAGCTCACCACAGGGGATTAACTATGGCTACACCTTC. Amino acids: CASSPQGINYGYTF. Drawing the rest from reference TRBV18 and TRBJ1-2, the complete variable domain is NAGVMQNPRHLVRRRGQEARLRCSPMKGHSHVYWYRQLPEEGLKFMVYLQKENIIDESGMPKERFSAEFPKEGPSILRIQQVVRGDSAAYFCASSPQGINYGYTFGSGTRLTVV.

The J gene is TRBJ2-5, the V gene TRBV28; maybe TRBD1 (6 bases). The CDR3 runs to 12 residues. Per the germline V gene, CDR1 is MDHEN and CDR2 is SYDVKM. V was pared by 3 bases and J by 14 bases, with 16 bases between. The CDR3 reads CASSFGTYHGYF. The CDR3 nucleotides are TGTGCCAGCAGTTTCGGGACATATCACGGATACTTC. Full variable domain (outside the CDR3, taken from reference TRBV28 and TRBJ2-5): DVKVTQSSRYLVKRTGEKVFLECVQDMDHENMFWYRQDPGLGLRLIYFSYDVKMKEKGDIPEGYSVSREKKERFSLILESASTNQTSMYLCASSFGTYHGYFGPGTRLLVL.

Only one count was recorded for this clonotype. The chain carries TRBV29-1 and TRBJ2-5; 13 bases line up with TRBD2. The CDR3 is made up of 14 amino acids. The germline gives CDR1 SQVTM, CDR2 ANQGSEA. Trimming cost V 6 bases and J 5 bases; bases outside gene matches: 6. The CDR3: CSVVGLAGVETQYF. CDR3 sequence (DNA): TGCAGCGTCGTTGGACTAGCGGGAGTTGAGACCCAGTACTTC.

This chain connects TRBV19 to TRBJ2-5; D uncertain. This CDR3 region has 13 residues. The germline CDR1 and CDR2 sequences are LNHDA and SQIVND (reference sequence). V gave up 5 bases and J gave up 1 base, with 8 bases separating them. CDR3 sequence (DNA): TGTGCCAGTAGTCGGCGGATCCAAGAGACCCAGTACTTC. Amino acids: CASSRRIQETQYF. Complete variable domain (other parts from reference TRBV19 and TRBJ2-5): DGGITQSPKYLFRKEGQNVTLSCEQNLNHDAMYWYRQDPGQGLRLIYYSQIVNDFQKGDIAEGYSVSREKKESFPLTVTSAQKNPTAFYLCASSRRIQETQYFGPGTRLLVL.

In this sample, this clonotype turned up a few times. The gene calls are TRBV20-1 and TRBJ2-1; 10 positions match TRBD2. After removal of 3 bases from V and 6 bases from J, the junction contained 5 bases not matched to a gene. This CDR3 spans 14 amino acids. Germline V gives CDR1 DFQATT, CDR2 SNEGSKA (reference sequence). The CDR3 DNA follows: TGCAGTGCTAGGAAAGCGGGAGGGTTCAATGAGCAGTTCTTC. Translated, it gives CSARKAGGFNEQFF.

The chain joins TRBV12-3 or TRBV12-4 to TRBJ2-1; TRBD2 agrees at 9 bases. The CDR3 consists of 15 residues. V was clipped by 5 bases and J by 6 bases; unmatched bases: 8. The CDR3 is CASSPTSGRRNEQFF. DNA for the CDR3: TGTGCCAGCAGTCCAACAAGCGGGAGGCGCAATGAGCAGTTCTTC.

The chain has TRBV20-1 and TRBJ2-7; perhaps TRBD1 as D (5 bases). The CDR3 has 15 amino acids. V was trimmed by 6 bases and J by 7 bases, leaving 25 bases between them. CDR1 and CDR2 (germline): DFQATT, SNEGSKA (reference sequence). In DNA, the CDR3 is TGCAGTGCCCAATCAGTGCCCGACAGCCTCAGAGAGCAGTACTTC. This sequence encodes CSAQSVPDSLREQYF.

The chain combines TRBV10-3 with TRBJ2-7; the D gene is possibly TRBD1 (5 bases). This CDR3 contains 12 residues. V was clipped by 7 bases and J by 0 bases, with 7 bases between them. CDR1 and CDR2 from the germline V gene are ENHRY and SYGVKD. The DNA for the CDR3 is TGTGCCATCATTACAGGCTCCTACGAGCAGTACTTC. Its translation: CAIITGSYEQYF.

V gene TRBV7-9 combines with J gene TRBJ2-5; D is tentatively TRBD1 or TRBD2 (5 bases each). V shed 5 bases and J shed 5 bases, with 21 bases lying between them. Germline loops: CDR1 SEHNR, CDR2 FQNEAQ (reference sequence). The CDR3 is made up of 16 amino acids. The CDR3 coding sequence is TGTGCCAGCAGCCTAAGAGGGACCAATAGTGGGGAGACCCAGTACTTC. Its translation: CASSLRGTNSGETQYF.

The CDR3 reads CSAKDLQGAIQPQHF. As DNA, the CDR3 is TGCAGTGCTAAAGATCTACAGGGGGCGATTCAGCCCCAGCATTTT. The chain uses TRBV20-1 and TRBJ1-5, with 9 bases lining up with TRBD1. Trimming removed 4 bases from V and 6 bases from J; junction bases left unmatched: 10. Germline loops: CDR1 DFQATT, CDR2 SNEGSKA (reference sequence). The CDR3 is made up of 15 amino acids.